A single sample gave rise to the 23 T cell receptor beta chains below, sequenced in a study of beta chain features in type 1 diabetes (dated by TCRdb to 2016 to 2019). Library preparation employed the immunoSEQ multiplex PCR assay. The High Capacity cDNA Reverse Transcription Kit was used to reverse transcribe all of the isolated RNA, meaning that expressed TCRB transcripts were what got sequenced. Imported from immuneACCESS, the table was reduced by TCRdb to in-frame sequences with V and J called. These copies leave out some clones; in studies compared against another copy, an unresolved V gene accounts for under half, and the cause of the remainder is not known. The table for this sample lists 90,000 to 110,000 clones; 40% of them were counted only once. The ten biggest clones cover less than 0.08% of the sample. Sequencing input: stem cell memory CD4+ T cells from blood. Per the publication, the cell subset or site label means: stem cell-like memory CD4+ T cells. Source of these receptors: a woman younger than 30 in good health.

The CDR3 region is CASSSFSGRAPNEQFF. In DNA, the CDR3 is TGCGCCAGCAGCTCTTTTAGCGGGAGGGCCCCCAATGAGCAGTTCTTC. The chain is built from TRBV5-1 and TRBJ2-1; the match to TRBD2 covers 11 bases. V trimming: 3 bases; J trimming: 6 bases; junction bases outside the gene matches: 8. The CDR3 contains 16 residues. Germline V CDR1 and CDR2: SGHRS, YFSETQ.

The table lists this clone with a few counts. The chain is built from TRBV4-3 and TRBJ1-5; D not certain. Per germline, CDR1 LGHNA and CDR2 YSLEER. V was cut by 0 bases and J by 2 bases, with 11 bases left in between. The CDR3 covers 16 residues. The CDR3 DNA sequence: TGCGCCAGCAGCCAAGATTCGAGGCGGGGCAATCAGCCCCAGCATTTT. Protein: CASSQDSRRGNQPQHF.

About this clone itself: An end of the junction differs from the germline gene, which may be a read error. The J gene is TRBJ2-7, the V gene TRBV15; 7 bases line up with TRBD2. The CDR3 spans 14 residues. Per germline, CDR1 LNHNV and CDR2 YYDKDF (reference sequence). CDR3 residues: CATSRDLTSARRHF. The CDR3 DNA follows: TGTGCCACCAGCAGAGATCTCACTAGCGCTAGACGGCACTTC.

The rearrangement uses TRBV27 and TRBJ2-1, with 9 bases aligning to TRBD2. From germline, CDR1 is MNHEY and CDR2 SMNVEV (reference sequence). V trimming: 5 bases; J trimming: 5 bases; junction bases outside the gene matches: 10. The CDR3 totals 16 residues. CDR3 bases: TGTGCCAGCAGTCCTACAAGCGGGAGGATCCACAATGAGCAGTTCTTC. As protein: CASSPTSGRIHNEQFF.

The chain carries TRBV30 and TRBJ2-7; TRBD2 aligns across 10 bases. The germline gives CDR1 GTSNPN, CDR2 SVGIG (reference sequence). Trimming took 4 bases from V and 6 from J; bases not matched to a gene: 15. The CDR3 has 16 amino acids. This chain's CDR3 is CAWIPIAGGRSGEQYF. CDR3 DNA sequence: TGTGCCTGGATCCCTATAGCGGGAGGCCGCTCAGGCGAGCAGTACTTC.

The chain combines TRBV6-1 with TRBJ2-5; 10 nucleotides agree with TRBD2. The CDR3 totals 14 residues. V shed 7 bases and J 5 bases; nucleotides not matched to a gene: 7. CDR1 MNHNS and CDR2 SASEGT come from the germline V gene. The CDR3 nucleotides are TGTGCCAGCATCCTGGTAGCGGGAGGTGAGACCCAGTACTTC. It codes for CASILVAGGETQYF.

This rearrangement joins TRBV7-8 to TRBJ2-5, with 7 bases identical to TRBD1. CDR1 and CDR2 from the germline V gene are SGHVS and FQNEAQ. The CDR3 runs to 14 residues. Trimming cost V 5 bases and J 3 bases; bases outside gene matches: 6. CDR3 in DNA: TGTGCCAGCAGCCTTCGGACAGGCAAAGAGACCCAGTACTTC. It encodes CASSLRTGKETQYF.

The CDR3 sequence: CASSYRDRFYEQYF. The CDR3 DNA follows: TGTGCCAGCAGTTACCGGGACAGGTTCTACGAGCAGTACTTC. The gene calls are TRBV6-5 and TRBJ2-7, with 8 bases identical to TRBD1. Germline V gives CDR1 MNHEY, CDR2 SVGAGI. The V gene end was trimmed by 2 bases and the J gene end by 3 bases; junction bases not matched to a gene: 3. This CDR3 is built from 14 residues.

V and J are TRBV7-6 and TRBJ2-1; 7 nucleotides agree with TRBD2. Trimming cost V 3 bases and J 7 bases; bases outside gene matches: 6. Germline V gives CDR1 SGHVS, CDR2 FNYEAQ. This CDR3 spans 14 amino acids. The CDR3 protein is CASSFLPGLNEQFF. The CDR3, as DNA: TGTGCCAGCAGCTTCTTACCGGGACTAAATGAGCAGTTCTTC. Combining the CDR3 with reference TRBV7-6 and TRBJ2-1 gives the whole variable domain GAGVSQSPRYKVTKRGQDVALRCDPISGHVSLYWYRQALGQGPEFLTYFNYEAQQDKSGLPNDRFSAERPEGSISTLTIQRTEQRDSAMYRCASSFLPGLNEQFFGPGTRLTVL.

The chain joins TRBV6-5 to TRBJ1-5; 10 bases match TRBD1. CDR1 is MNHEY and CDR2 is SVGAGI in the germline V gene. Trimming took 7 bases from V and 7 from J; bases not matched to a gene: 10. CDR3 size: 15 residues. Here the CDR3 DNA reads TGTGCCAGCAATCCGGGACAGGGGAAATACCAGCCCCAGCATTTT. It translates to CASNPGQGKYQPQHF.

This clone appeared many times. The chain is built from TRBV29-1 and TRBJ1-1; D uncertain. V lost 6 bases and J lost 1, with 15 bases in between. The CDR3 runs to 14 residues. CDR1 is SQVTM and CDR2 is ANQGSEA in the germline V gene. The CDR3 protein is CSVRGVISNTEAFF. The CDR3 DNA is TGCAGCGTCCGCGGGGTGATTTCGAACACTGAAGCTTTCTTT.

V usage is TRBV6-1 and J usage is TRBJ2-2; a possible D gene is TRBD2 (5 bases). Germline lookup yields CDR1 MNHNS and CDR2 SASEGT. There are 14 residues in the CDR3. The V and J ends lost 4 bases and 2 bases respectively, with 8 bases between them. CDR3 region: CASSVSGNTGELFF. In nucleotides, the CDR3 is TGTGCCAGCAGTGTAAGCGGAAACACCGGGGAGCTGTTTTTT.

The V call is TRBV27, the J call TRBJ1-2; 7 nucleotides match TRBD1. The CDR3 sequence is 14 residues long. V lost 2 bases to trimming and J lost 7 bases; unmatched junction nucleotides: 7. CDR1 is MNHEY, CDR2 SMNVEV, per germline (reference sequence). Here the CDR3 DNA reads TGTGCCAGCAGTTTAGTCGGCAGGGGGTCTGGCTACACCTTC. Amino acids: CASSLVGRGSGYTF.

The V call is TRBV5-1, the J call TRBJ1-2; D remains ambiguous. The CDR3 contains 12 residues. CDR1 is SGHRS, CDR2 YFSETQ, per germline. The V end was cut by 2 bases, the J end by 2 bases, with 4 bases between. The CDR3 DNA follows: TGCGCCAGCAGCTTCCAGAACTATGGCTACACCTTC. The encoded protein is CASSFQNYGYTF. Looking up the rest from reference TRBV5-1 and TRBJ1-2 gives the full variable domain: KAGVTQTPRYLIKTRGQQVTLSCSPISGHRSVSWYQQTPGQGLQFLFEYFSETQRNKGNFPGRFSGRQFSNSRSEMNVSTLELGDSALYLCASSFQNYGYTFGSGTRLTVV.

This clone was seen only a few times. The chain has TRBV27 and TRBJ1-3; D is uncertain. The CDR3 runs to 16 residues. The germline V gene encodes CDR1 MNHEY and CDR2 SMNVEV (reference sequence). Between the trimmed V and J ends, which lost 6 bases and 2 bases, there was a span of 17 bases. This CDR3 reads CASRTWTTTPGNTIYF. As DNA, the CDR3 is TGTGCCAGCAGAACTTGGACGACTACCCCTGGAAACACCATATATTTT.

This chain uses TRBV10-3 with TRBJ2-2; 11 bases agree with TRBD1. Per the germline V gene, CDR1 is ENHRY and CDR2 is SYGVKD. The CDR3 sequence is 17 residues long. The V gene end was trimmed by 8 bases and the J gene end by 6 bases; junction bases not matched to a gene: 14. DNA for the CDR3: TGTGCCATCCGCCCGGGACAGGGGGTGGAATTTGCCGGGGAGCTGTTTTTT. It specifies CAIRPGQGVEFAGELFF.

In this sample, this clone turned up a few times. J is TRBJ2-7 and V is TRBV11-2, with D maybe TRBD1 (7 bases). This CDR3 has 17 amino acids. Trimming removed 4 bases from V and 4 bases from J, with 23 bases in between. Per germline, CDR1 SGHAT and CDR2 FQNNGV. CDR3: CASSSFRHQTGRYEQYF. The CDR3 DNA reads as TGTGCCAGCAGCTCCTTCCGGCACCAGACAGGGAGGTACGAGCAGTACTTC.

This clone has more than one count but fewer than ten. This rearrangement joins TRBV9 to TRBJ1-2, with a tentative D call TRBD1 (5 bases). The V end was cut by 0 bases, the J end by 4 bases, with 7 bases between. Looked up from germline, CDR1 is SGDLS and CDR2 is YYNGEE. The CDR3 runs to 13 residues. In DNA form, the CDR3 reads TGTGCCAGCAGCGTAGGTAGGGGCTATGGCTACACCTTC. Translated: CASSVGRGYGYTF.

DNA for the CDR3: TGTGCCAGCAGTTACGCCCGGGAGTCCGGGGGCTACACCTTC. It encodes CASSYARESGGYTF. The chain combines TRBV6-6 with TRBJ1-2; D gene ambiguous. V was shortened by 2 bases and J by 8 bases, with 15 bases between the two germline ends. The CDR3 runs to 14 residues. Germline loops: CDR1 MNHNY, CDR2 SVGAGI (reference sequence).

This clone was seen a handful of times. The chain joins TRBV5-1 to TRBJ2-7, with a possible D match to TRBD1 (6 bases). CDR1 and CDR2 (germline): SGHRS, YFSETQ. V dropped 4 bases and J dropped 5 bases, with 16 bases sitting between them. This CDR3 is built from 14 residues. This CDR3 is CASSHPGVSHEQYF. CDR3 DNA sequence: TGCGCCAGCAGCCACCCAGGGGTTAGCCACGAGCAGTACTTC.

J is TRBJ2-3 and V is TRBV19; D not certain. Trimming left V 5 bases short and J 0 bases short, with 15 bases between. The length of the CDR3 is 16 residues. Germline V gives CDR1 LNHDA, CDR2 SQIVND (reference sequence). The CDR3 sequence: CASSLLTGTSTDTQYF. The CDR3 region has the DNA TGTGCCAGTAGTCTCCTTACGGGTACTAGCACAGATACGCAGTATTTT.

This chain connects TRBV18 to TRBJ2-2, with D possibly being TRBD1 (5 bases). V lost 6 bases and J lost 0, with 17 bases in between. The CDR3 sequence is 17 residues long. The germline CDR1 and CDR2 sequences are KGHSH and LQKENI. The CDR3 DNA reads TGTGCCAGCTCTCATTTACAGGTTAAACCGAACACCGGGGAGCTGTTTTTT. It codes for CASSHLQVKPNTGELFF.

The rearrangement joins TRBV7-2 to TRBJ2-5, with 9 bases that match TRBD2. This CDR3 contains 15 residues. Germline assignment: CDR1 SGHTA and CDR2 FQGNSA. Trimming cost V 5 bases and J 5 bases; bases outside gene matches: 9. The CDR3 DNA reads TGTGCCAGCAGCCCCCGTGGGAGCGGGAGGGAGACCCAGTACTTC. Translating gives CASSPRGSGRETQYF.